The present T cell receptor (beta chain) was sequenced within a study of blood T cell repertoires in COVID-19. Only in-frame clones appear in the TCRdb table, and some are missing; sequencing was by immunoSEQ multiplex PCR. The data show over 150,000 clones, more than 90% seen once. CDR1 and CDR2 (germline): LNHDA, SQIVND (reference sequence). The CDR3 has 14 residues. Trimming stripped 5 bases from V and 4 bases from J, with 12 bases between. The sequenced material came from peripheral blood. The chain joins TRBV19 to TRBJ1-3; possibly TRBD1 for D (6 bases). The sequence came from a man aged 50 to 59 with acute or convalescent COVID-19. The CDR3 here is CASSLRDKGNTIYF. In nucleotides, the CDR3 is TGTGCCAGTAGTCTCCGGGACAAAGGAAACACCATATATTTT.